The rows below give T cell receptor beta chains drawn from one sample of a study of monozygotic twins with inflammatory bowel disease. TCRdb reprocessed the 5' RACE reads and reports one entry per CDR3 protein, with no DNA. In all, the sample yields about 41,000 distinct CDR3 sequences. Specimen: blood. These receptors were collected from a human donor with ulcerative colitis or Crohn's disease, or a healthy co-twin of an affected twin (not recorded which). CDR3s include the opening cysteine and the closing phenylalanine or tryptophan. Clone size is given for some rows only: seen once, a few or many times, or a class if the clone is expanded.

CDR3aa	abundance	v_gene	j_gene
CASSLAKEEKQFF	NA	TRBV7-9	TRBJ2-1
CASRETDNSGNTIYF	medium-sized	TRBV7-2	TRBJ1-3
CASSGTARTDEQFF	NA	TRBV5-5	TRBJ2-1
CASSLPGPQETQYF	NA	TRBV12-3/TRBV12-4	TRBJ2-5
CSVTRENQPQHF	NA	TRBV20-1	TRBJ1-5
CASTGESRDTEAFF	NA	TRBV5-1	TRBJ1-1
CASSQALGQGNEQFF	NA	TRBV3-1	TRBJ2-1
CSTPSGGAETQYF	NA	TRBV20-1	TRBJ2-5
CSANRRLEGNEQYF	NA	TRBV20-1	TRBJ2-7
CATKSSGANVLTF	NA	TRBV2	TRBJ2-6
CATSRDRGGGNTEAFF	NA	TRBV15	TRBJ1-1
CASSFWQGQSQETQYF	NA	TRBV28	TRBJ2-5
CSASGQEGGETQYF	NA	TRBV20-1	TRBJ2-5
CASSPLAGGVGELFF	NA	TRBV2	TRBJ2-2
CASKNGGTRVTGELFF	NA	TRBV6-1	TRBJ2-2
CASSPDRVNTEAFF	NA	TRBV18	TRBJ1-1
CASSLAPDLFYEQYF	NA	TRBV5-4	TRBJ2-7
CSASVGFGNQPQHF	NA	TRBV20-1	TRBJ1-5
CASSLARGTGNSPLHF	NA	TRBV7-2	TRBJ1-6
CASTATGGHEQYF	medium-sized	TRBV6-6	TRBJ2-7
CSGKDDRTSYEQYF	NA	TRBV20-1	TRBJ2-7
CASSGTGSNTEAFF	NA	TRBV25-1	TRBJ1-1
CAWRKTSYEQYF	NA	TRBV30	TRBJ2-7
CASSFGTDQPQHF	NA	TRBV5-1	TRBJ1-5
CASSSAGSSYNEQFF	NA	TRBV28	TRBJ2-1
CASSLGLGTQYF	NA	TRBV13	TRBJ2-3
CASSEPEVETEAFF	NA	TRBV5-1	TRBJ1-1
CASSPSRVSGNQPQHF	NA	TRBV7-2	TRBJ1-5
CASSGAALQGGAFF	NA	TRBV9	TRBJ1-1